This T cell receptor (beta chain) was identified during a study of T cells in Graves' hyperthyroidism and ophthalmopathy. V was pared by 6 bases and J by 4 bases, with 6 bases of the junction left unmatched. CDR1 and CDR2 (germline): SNHLY, FYNNEI. This CDR3 is built from 15 residues. Amplified TCR beta CDR3 regions came from RNA transcripts. HTBI primers drove first-round RT-PCR of the TCR CDR3. TCRdb passed the multiplex PCR reads through MiXCR, listing each CDR3 protein once. The sample has tens of thousands of distinct CDR3 sequences, approximately 45% seen once. Thyroid ultrasound, orbital computed tomography, clinical symptoms, and serum thyroxine and TRAb underpinned diagnoses.

The receptor was derived from a woman aged 25 to 39 with Graves' hyperthyroidism. The rearrangement joins TRBV2 to TRBJ2-7, with 13 bases matching TRBD2. The material sequenced was blood. The CDR3 spells CASRAGTSGTYEQYF. CDR3 DNA sequence: TGTGCCAGCAGGGCAGGGACTAGCGGGACTTACGAGCAGTACTTC.